Listed below are T cell receptor beta chains from one sample, sequenced in a study of shared clonotypes between healthy human individuals. Profiling relied on immunoSEQ multiplex PCR, and the TCRdb table lists in-frame clones only, not all of them. There are millions of clones in the sample; 95% occur only once, and more than 0.1% lies in the top ten. The sample consisted of naive CD4+ T cells sorted from blood. The receptors stem from a man younger than 35 in good health. Both conserved end residues are part of each CDR3. Each record gives: J gene, V gene, D gene, clone size, CDR3 DNA, CDR3 protein. A D gene is named only where the DNA matches it firmly. For some rows the clone size is stated as once, few or many, or as a class when expanded; others skip it.

J: TRBJ1-4
V: TRBV6-5
D: NA
size: NA
DNA: TGTGCCAGCAGTTACTCTGGACTCTCAACTAATGAAAAACTGTTTTTT
CDR3: CASSYSGLSTNEKLFF

J: TRBJ2-7
V: TRBV2
D: NA
size: NA
DNA: TGTGCCAGCGGGGATCCCTACGAGCAGTACTTC
CDR3: CASGDPYEQYF

J: TRBJ1-2
V: TRBV7-9
D: TRBD1
size: NA
DNA: TGTGCCAGCAGCTTTTTGGAGGGGGCGTTGGACTATGGCTACACCTTC
CDR3: CASSFLEGALDYGYTF

J: TRBJ2-7
V: TRBV29-1
D: NA
size: once
DNA: TGCAGCGTTCAGGACGGAGTCTCCTACGAGCAGTACTTC
CDR3: CSVQDGVSYEQYF

J: TRBJ2-7
V: TRBV7-9
D: NA
size: NA
DNA: TGTGCCAGCAGCTTAGGTGGCGCAGGAGCCTCCTACGAGCAGTACTTC
CDR3: CASSLGGAGASYEQYF

J: TRBJ1-1
V: TRBV7-9
D: TRBD1
size: NA
DNA: TGTGCCAGCAGCCTGACAGGGACAATTGAAGCTTTCTTT
CDR3: CASSLTGTIEAFF

J: TRBJ2-4
V: TRBV28
D: NA
size: NA
DNA: TGTGCCAGCAGTTTTGGGGGGACGCTAACCAAAAACATTCAGTACTTC
CDR3: CASSFGGTLTKNIQYF

J: TRBJ1-5
V: TRBV7-9
D: NA
size: NA
DNA: TGTGCCAGCAACCAAGGGGCGGATCAGCCCCAGCATTTT
CDR3: CASNQGADQPQHF

J: TRBJ2-5
V: TRBV4-1
D: TRBD2
size: once
DNA: TGCGCCAGCAGCCATTCAGCGGGGGCCGAGCGAAGAGAGACCCAGTACTTC
CDR3: CASSHSAGAERRETQYF

J: TRBJ2-3
V: TRBV4-1
D: NA
size: NA
DNA: TGCGCCAGCAGCCAAGTTGGGGGCACAGATACGCAGTATTTT
CDR3: CASSQVGGTDTQYF

J: TRBJ2-3
V: TRBV30
D: TRBD2
size: NA
DNA: TGTGCCTGGAGTGTACGTGTACTAGCGGGAGATACGCAGTATTTT
CDR3: CAWSVRVLAGDTQYF

J: TRBJ2-5
V: TRBV10-3
D: TRBD1
size: once
DNA: TGTGCCACCAGGGGGCAAGAGACCCAGTACTTC
CDR3: CATRGQETQYF

J: TRBJ1-1
V: TRBV5-5
D: NA
size: NA
DNA: TGTGCCAGCAGATTACAGGACAACACTGAAGCTTTCTTT
CDR3: CASRLQDNTEAFF

J: TRBJ1-2
V: TRBV29-1
D: NA
size: NA
DNA: TGCAGCGTCGAACAGGGACCTCACTATGGCTACACCTTC
CDR3: CSVEQGPHYGYTF

J: TRBJ2-7
V: TRBV19
D: NA
size: NA
DNA: TGTGCCAGTAGTATCCCAGGGGGGGACTACGAGCAGTACTTC
CDR3: CASSIPGGDYEQYF

J: TRBJ2-7
V: TRBV5-8
D: NA
size: NA
DNA: TGTGCCAGCAGCTTGGGGCAGGGAAGGTACGAGCAGTACTTC
CDR3: CASSLGQGRYEQYF

J: TRBJ1-6
V: TRBV2
D: NA
size: NA
DNA: TGTGCCAGCAGTGGGACGAATTCACCCCTCCACTTT
CDR3: CASSGTNSPLHF

J: TRBJ1-5
V: TRBV10-3
D: NA
size: NA
DNA: TGTGCCATCAGTGAAATTGGCAATCAGCCCCAGCATTTT
CDR3: CAISEIGNQPQHF

J: TRBJ1-4
V: TRBV11-2
D: NA
size: NA
DNA: TGTGCCAGCAGCTTAGTATTAACGACAGCAACTAATGAAAAACTGTTTTTT
CDR3: CASSLVLTTATNEKLFF

J: TRBJ2-7
V: TRBV7-2
D: TRBD2
size: NA
DNA: TGTGCCAGCAGCTTAACGGGACTAGCGGCTTCCTACGAGCAGTACTTC
CDR3: CASSLTGLAASYEQYF

J: TRBJ1-5
V: TRBV5-8
D: NA
size: NA
DNA: TGTGCCAGCAGCTTAGGGCAGGGTGGCAATTTTTGGGATCAGCCCCAGCATTTT
CDR3: CASSLGQGGNFWDQPQHF

J: TRBJ1-3
V: TRBV30
D: NA
size: NA
DNA: TGTGCCTGGAGTGCTGGCATAGGGTCTGGAAACACCATATATTTT
CDR3: CAWSAGIGSGNTIYF

J: TRBJ1-1
V: TRBV7-2
D: NA
size: NA
DNA: TGTGCCAGCAGCCCATCCTCCGGGACGGGGACTGAAGCTTTCTTT
CDR3: CASSPSSGTGTEAFF

J: TRBJ2-7
V: TRBV7-2
D: NA
size: NA
DNA: TGTGCCAGCAGCCCGGGGCCGCAGCTTTCCTACGAGCAGTACTTC
CDR3: CASSPGPQLSYEQYF

J: TRBJ2-2
V: TRBV2
D: TRBD1
size: NA
DNA: TGTGCCAGCAGTGGACAGGGGCTAGGCACCGGGGAGCTGTTTTTT
CDR3: CASSGQGLGTGELFF

J: TRBJ1-1
V: TRBV27
D: NA
size: NA
DNA: TGTGCCAGCAGTCTTAAGAAGAACACTGAAGCTTTCTTT
CDR3: CASSLKKNTEAFF

J: TRBJ1-3
V: TRBV19
D: NA
size: NA
DNA: TGTGCCAGTAGTGTGGGCCACTCAGGAAACACCATATATTTT
CDR3: CASSVGHSGNTIYF

J: TRBJ1-4
V: TRBV6-5
D: TRBD1
size: NA
DNA: TGTGCCAGCAGTTCCCACAGGGGGACTAATGAAAAACTGTTTTTT
CDR3: CASSSHRGTNEKLFF

J: TRBJ2-2
V: TRBV6-5
D: NA
size: NA
DNA: TGTGCCAGCAGTTATGGGGGAACCGGGGAGCTGTTTTTT
CDR3: CASSYGGTGELFF

J: TRBJ2-2
V: TRBV10-3
D: NA
size: NA
DNA: TGTGCCTCCCAGGGGCGGGAGAACACCGGGGAGCTGTTTTTT
CDR3: CASQGRENTGELFF

J: TRBJ2-7
V: TRBV2
D: NA
size: NA
DNA: TGTGCCAGCAGAACGACCCCTAACGAGCAGTACTTC
CDR3: CASRTTPNEQYF

J: TRBJ2-1
V: TRBV7-2
D: TRBD2
size: NA
DNA: TGTGCCAGCAGCTTAGATGAGCGGGGCCTTCCGTTCTTC
CDR3: CASSLDERGLPFF

J: TRBJ1-6
V: TRBV7-8
D: NA
size: NA
DNA: TGTGCCAGCAGCTTAGCGTTGGGTGGGACACTATACTTT
CDR3: CASSLALGGTLYF

J: TRBJ1-4
V: TRBV29-1
D: TRBD1
size: once
DNA: TGCAGCGTTGGACAGGGGAATGAAAAACTGTTTTTT
CDR3: CSVGQGNEKLFF

J: TRBJ2-1
V: TRBV6-5
D: NA
size: NA
DNA: TGTGCCAGCAGTTGGTCGAGAGGGGTTGATGAGCAGTTCTTC
CDR3: CASSWSRGVDEQFF

J: TRBJ1-1
V: TRBV5-8
D: NA
size: many
DNA: TGTGCCAGCAGCTTGTATTCCTCTCTAGAAGCTTTCTTT
CDR3: CASSLYSSLEAFF

J: TRBJ2-1
V: TRBV5-1
D: NA
size: NA
DNA: TGCGCCAGCAGCTTGGAGCAGCAGTCCTCCTACAATGAGCAGTTCTTC
CDR3: CASSLEQQSSYNEQFF

J: TRBJ1-2
V: TRBV14
D: TRBD1
size: once
DNA: TGTGCCAGCAGCGCGAGGGACAGCCCTAACTATGGCTACACCTTC
CDR3: CASSARDSPNYGYTF

J: TRBJ1-5
V: TRBV19
D: NA
size: NA
DNA: TGTGCCAGTAGGGGTGCCAGGGGTCAGCCCCAGCATTTT
CDR3: CASRGARGQPQHF

J: TRBJ2-5
V: TRBV27
D: TRBD2
size: NA
DNA: TGTGCCAGCAGTCCTGGGCCCGGGCGGGGGGGCCAAGAGACCCAGTACTTC
CDR3: CASSPGPGRGGQETQYF

J: TRBJ1-5
V: TRBV6-1
D: TRBD1
size: once
DNA: TGTGCCAGCAGTGGAGACAGGGGCAATCAGCCCCAGCATTTT
CDR3: CASSGDRGNQPQHF